The next 18 T cell receptor beta chains were all read from a single sample in a study of cytomegalovirus exposure and HLA in healthy donors. PCR employed 60 Vbeta and 13 Jbeta primers. Method: immunoSEQ multiplex PCR; TCRdb's copy keeps in-frame clones and lacks some. The table includes some 150,000 clones, about 80% detected once. Material for sequencing was PBMCs. The receptors derive from a man younger than 45 in good health and CMV-seronegative.

The CDR3 nucleotides read TGTGCCAGCAGCGGGCCCGGACTAGGCAATGAGCAGTTCTTC. This translates into CASSGPGLGNEQFF. The chain uses TRBV9 and TRBJ2-1, with 7 bases lining up with TRBD2. The V gene's germline CDR1 is SGDLS and CDR2 YYNGEE. The ends lost 3 bases at V and 6 bases at J; junction bases unmatched: 6. The length of the CDR3 is 14 residues.

This chain uses TRBV30 with TRBJ2-7; 10 nucleotides align to TRBD1. The germline gives CDR1 GTSNPN, CDR2 SVGIG (reference sequence). J lost 3 bases, V lost 4 bases, and 3 bases had no gene match. CDR3 length: 13 residues. The CDR3 sequence is CAWKGTGDYEQYF. The CDR3 region has the DNA TGTGCCTGGAAGGGGACAGGGGACTACGAGCAGTACTTC.

The chain uses TRBV6-1 and TRBJ2-1; 13 bases map to TRBD2. V was clipped by 3 bases and J by 12 bases; unmatched bases: 14. The CDR3 has 17 amino acids. Germline V lookup: CDR1 MNHNS, CDR2 SASEGT. Here the CDR3 reads CASSDPGTSGALLPQFF. In DNA form, the CDR3 reads TGTGCCAGCAGTGATCCCGGGACTAGCGGGGCTCTATTGCCGCAGTTCTTC.

The chain has TRBV9 and TRBJ2-5; a weak D match, TRBD2 (5 bases). CDR3 length equals 14 residues. V lost 7 bases, J lost 0 bases, and 13 bases lay in between. The V gene's germline CDR1 is SGDLS and CDR2 YYNGEE. The CDR3 sequence: CASGSGKNQETQYF. CDR3 nucleotides: TGTGCCAGCGGGTCGGGGAAGAACCAAGAGACCCAGTACTTC. Using reference TRBV9 and TRBJ2-5 for the parts outside the CDR3, the full variable domain is DSGVTQTPKHLITATGQRVTLRCSPRSGDLSVYWYQQSLDQGLQFLIQYYNGEERAKGNILERFSAQQFPDLHSELNLSSLELGDSALYFCASGSGKNQETQYFGPGTRLLVL.

This chain connects TRBV14 to TRBJ2-7; 11 bases align to TRBD2. Germline V gene sequence: CDR1 SGHDN, CDR2 FVKESK. The CDR3 contains 18 residues. Losses at the gene ends were 4 bases for V and 0 bases for J; bases not matched to a gene: 11. The CDR3 DNA reads TGTGCCAGCAGCCCCATAGCGGGAGGGGATCTTAGCTCCTACGAGCAGTACTTC. This sequence encodes CASSPIAGGDLSSYEQYF.

The rearrangement uses TRBV7-9 and TRBJ2-7; 7 bases are a match to TRBD2. CDR1 and CDR2 (germline): SEHNR, FQNEAQ (reference sequence). V shed 5 bases and J 13 bases; nucleotides not matched to a gene: 11. There are 12 residues in the CDR3. The DNA of the CDR3 is TGTGCCAGCAGCCGAGAGGGGAGGGCCGGATACTTC. Protein: CASSREGRAGYF.

The V and J genes are TRBV5-6 and TRBJ1-2; 8 bases align to TRBD1. J was trimmed by 2 bases and V by 1 base; bases with no gene match: 4. Looked up from germline, CDR1 is SGHDT and CDR2 is YYEEEE. The CDR3 has 15 amino acids. CDR3 bases: TGTGCCAGCAGCTTGACACAGGGGGGCAACTATGGCTACACCTTC. The encoded protein is CASSLTQGGNYGYTF.

The chain carries TRBV9 and TRBJ2-1; D is undetermined. Germline V gene sequence: CDR1 SGDLS, CDR2 YYNGEE. The ends were cut back, 0 bases at V and 3 bases at J, with 10 bases in the middle. This CDR3 spans 15 amino acids. CDR3: CASSVAAGFYNEQFF. The CDR3 region has the DNA TGTGCCAGCAGCGTAGCCGCCGGGTTCTACAATGAGCAGTTCTTC.

V gene TRBV7-9 combines with J gene TRBJ1-1; TRBD1 aligns across 7 bases. The CDR3 is 15 amino acids. V dropped 7 bases and J dropped 0; count of bases not matched to a gene: 8. Germline V lookup: CDR1 SEHNR, CDR2 FQNEAQ (reference sequence). The CDR3 coding sequence is TGTGCCAGCACCCCAGGGGGACCCATGAACACTGAAGCTTTCTTT. Its translation is CASTPGGPMNTEAFF.

The chain uses TRBV28 and TRBJ1-5, with a tentative D call TRBD1 (6 bases). The germline V and J ends were trimmed by 8 bases and 4 bases, with 12 bases remaining between them. The CDR3 contains 13 residues. From germline, CDR1 is MDHEN and CDR2 SYDVKM. DNA of the CDR3: TGTGCCAGCCAATTCAGGGGTAATCAGCCCCAGCATTTT. It codes for CASQFRGNQPQHF.

The rearrangement uses TRBV2 and TRBJ2-1; D is perhaps TRBD1 (5 bases). Between the trimmed V and J ends, which lost 7 bases and 3 bases, there was a span of 13 bases. The CDR3 is made up of 14 amino acids. The germline CDR1 and CDR2 sequences are SNHLY and FYNNEI. The CDR3 DNA reads as TGTGCCAGCACTCAGGGCTATGACTACAATGAGCAGTTCTTC. Translated: CASTQGYDYNEQFF.

The rearrangement uses TRBV7-2 and TRBJ2-7; 11 positions match TRBD2. After removal of 3 bases from V and 5 bases from J, the junction contained 15 bases not matched to a gene. Germline V lookup: CDR1 SGHTA, CDR2 FQGNSA. The CDR3 loop spans 18 amino acids. The CDR3 DNA sequence: TGTGCCAGCAGCTTTTTCGGACTAGCGGGCTCCTCGGTCGACGAGCAGTACTTC. Translating it yields CASSFFGLAGSSVDEQYF.

The chain uses TRBV5-1 and TRBJ1-1; D is uncertain. V was cut by 0 bases and J by 0 bases, with 9 bases left in between. The CDR3 consists of 15 residues. CDR1 SGHRS and CDR2 YFSETQ come from the germline V gene. CDR3 bases: TGCGCCAGCAGCTTGGTCGGGGAGATGAACACTGAAGCTTTCTTT. Translating gives CASSLVGEMNTEAFF.

This clone was picked up one time. The J gene is TRBJ1-2, the V gene TRBV30; the match to TRBD1 covers 7 bases. Trimming cost V 2 bases and J 7 bases; bases outside gene matches: 4. The CDR3 has 12 amino acids. Germline loops: CDR1 GTSNPN, CDR2 SVGIG (reference sequence). The CDR3 is CAWSQDRSGYTF. CDR3 in DNA: TGTGCCTGGAGTCAGGACAGGAGTGGCTACACCTTC. The full variable domain, in which reference TRBV30 and TRBJ1-2 provide the parts outside the CDR3, is SQTIHQWPATLVQPVGSPLSLECTVEGTSNPNLYWYRQAAGRGLQLLFYSVGIGQISSEVPQNLSASRPQDRQFILSSKKLLLSDSGFYLCAWSQDRSGYTFGSGTRLTVV.

This clone turned up a few times. The chain employs TRBV28 and TRBJ1-5; 9 bases match TRBD1. Germline lookup yields CDR1 MDHEN and CDR2 SYDVKM. V shed 6 bases, J shed 6 bases, and the junction held 9 bases outside the gene matches. The CDR3 is made up of 15 amino acids. This chain's CDR3 is CASRLQGAWGQPQHF. CDR3 bases: TGTGCCAGCAGGCTACAGGGGGCGTGGGGTCAGCCCCAGCATTTT.

The chain combines TRBV7-2 with TRBJ2-7; D is perhaps TRBD2 (7 bases). V was shortened by 5 bases and J by 5 bases, with 16 bases between the two germline ends. CDR3 length: 14 amino acids. Germline values: CDR1 SGHTA, CDR2 FQGNSA. For the CDR3, the DNA is TGTGCCAGCAGCATTAATTGGGGGGGCAACGAGCAGTACTTC. It yields the protein CASSINWGGNEQYF.

V is TRBV15 and J is TRBJ2-3, with D perhaps TRBD2 (6 bases). V shed 0 bases and J shed 5 bases, with 12 bases lying between them. Germline-derived CDR1 and CDR2 are LNHNV and YYDKDF (reference sequence). The length of the CDR3 is 15 residues. This chain's CDR3 is CATSRDRGGGDTQYF. CDR3 DNA: TGTGCCACCAGCAGAGATAGGGGAGGAGGAGATACGCAGTATTTT.

This chain joins TRBV7-6 and TRBJ1-6; no definite D call. The CDR3 contains 16 residues. The V gene lost 2 bases and the J gene lost 10 bases, with 18 bases spanning the gap. Germline CDR1 and CDR2: SGHVS and FNYEAQ. The DNA for the CDR3 is TGTGCCAGCAGCTTATCGCCATCTTATGCGGGGTCACCCCTCCACTTT. It specifies CASSLSPSYAGSPLHF.